Detailed here is one T cell receptor beta chain. The antigen is unknown. These data originate in a study of cytomegalovirus exposure and HLA in healthy donors. Study conclusions and caveats: V- and J-gene trimming in TCR beta was tied to a missense DCLRE1C variant by an analysis performed later. TRBV6-2, TRBV6-3 and some other V segments were excluded as indistinguishable.

The CDR3 has 16 amino acids. Germline V gene sequence: CDR1 WNHNN, CDR2 SYGVQD (reference sequence). V was clipped by 3 bases and J by 4 bases; unmatched bases: 8. Vbeta (60) and Jbeta (13) primers were used in the PCR. The data were produced by immunoSEQ multiplex PCR, yet TCRdb's version contains in-frame clones alone and is incomplete. The table has about 150,000 clones, around 75% seen once; the top ten hold 1.5% to 2%. This sequence originates from a woman aged 40 to 49 in good health and CMV-seronegative. The rearrangement uses TRBV10-1 and TRBJ1-2, with TRBD1 identical over 10 bases. Sample: PBMCs. The CDR3 nucleotides are TGCGCCAGCAGTGACGGGACAGGGGACGGAAGCTATGGCTACACCTTC. It is translated as CASSDGTGDGSYGYTF.